The 29 T cell receptor beta chains below were found in one sample sequenced in a study of glioma-infiltrating T cells. Amplification of TCR alpha and beta CDR3 regions from RNA used iRepertoire nested multiplex PCR. TCRdb called the multiplex PCR reads again in MiXCR, with one record for every CDR3 protein. This table has a few hundred thousand distinct CDR3 sequences, around 45% appearing once. Sample: glioma tissue, nonneoplastic brain tissue, or PBMCs (not recorded which). These receptor sequences come from a human donor with low-grade glioma or glioblastoma, undergoing nonglioma brain surgery, or in good health (not recorded which).

This clonotype was counted a few times. J is TRBJ2-3 and V is TRBV5-1, with 9 bases matching TRBD2. Trimming at V came to 4 bases and at J to 2 bases, leaving 8 bases not matched to a gene. The length of the CDR3 is 16 residues. CDR1 and CDR2 from the germline V gene are SGHRS and YFSETQ. CDR3 region: CASSPDASGTTDTQYF. The CDR3 bases are TGCGCCAGCAGCCCCGACGCTAGCGGGACCACAGATACGCAGTATTTT.

This clonotype was seen only a few times. The V and J genes are TRBV20-1 and TRBJ2-7; D remains ambiguous. Germline-derived CDR1 and CDR2 are DFQATT and SNEGSKA (reference sequence). This CDR3 is 13 amino acids long. The V end lost 1 base, the J end lost 11 bases, and 18 bases lay between the germline ends. CDR3 DNA sequence: TGCAGTGCTAGAGCTCCTCTTTCCTACTGGGAGTACTTC. The encoded protein is CSARAPLSYWEYF.

This clonotype has ten or more counts. The chain joins TRBV6-1 to TRBJ2-7; 11 bases are shared with TRBD2. The junction had 4 bases not matched to a gene; V was cut back by 5 bases and J by 4 bases. This CDR3 has 14 amino acids. Germline V gives CDR1 MNHNS, CDR2 SASEGT. The CDR3 reads CASSTSGRGYEQYF. The CDR3 DNA reads TGTGCCAGCAGTACTAGCGGGAGAGGTTACGAGCAGTACTTC.

The chain couples TRBV27 to TRBJ1-1, with a weak D call TRBD1 (6 bases). This CDR3 region has 14 residues. CDR1 is MNHEY and CDR2 is SMNVEV in the germline V gene (reference sequence). The V and J ends lost 5 bases and 4 bases respectively, with 14 bases between them. The CDR3 is CASSRQGPFTEAFF. CDR3 nucleotides: TGTGCCAGCAGTCGCCAGGGGCCGTTCACTGAAGCTTTCTTT.

The rearrangement uses TRBV10-3 and TRBJ2-1, with D perhaps given as TRBD1 or TRBD2 (5 bases each). This CDR3 has 14 amino acids. CDR1 and CDR2 (germline): ENHRY, SYGVKD. V was pared by 6 bases and J by 5 bases, with 14 bases between. The CDR3 here is CAIRSRGANNEQFF. The CDR3 coding sequence is TGTGCCATCAGAAGTAGGGGAGCGAACAATGAGCAGTTCTTC.

This clonotype was seen repeatedly, ten times or more. V gene TRBV4-3 combines with J gene TRBJ2-3; no reliable D call. Germline CDR1 is LGHNA and CDR2 is YSLEER. The germline V and J ends were trimmed by 4 bases and 3 bases, with 17 bases remaining between them. There are 16 residues in the CDR3. CDR3 nucleotide sequence: TGCGCCAGCAGCCGCTCCGGAAGGGAATCGACAGATACGCAGTATTTT. Translation: CASSRSGRESTDTQYF.

Note on this clonotype: A read error may produce the germline difference seen at one junction end. The rearrangement joins TRBV28 to TRBJ2-7; D ambiguous. The CDR3 runs to 15 residues. CDR1 and CDR2 from the germline V gene are MDHEN and SYDVKM. CDR3 loop: CASSYGPCSSCEQYF. The CDR3 coding sequence is TGTGCCAGCAGTTATGGGCCATGTAGCTCCTGCGAGCAGTACTTC. The full variable domain, rest sourced from reference TRBV28 and TRBJ2-7, is DVKVTQSSRYLVKRTGEKVFLECVQDMDHENMFWYRQDPGLGLRLIYFSYDVKMKEKGDIPEGYSVSREKKERFSLILESASTNQTSMYLCASSYGPCSSCEQYFGPGTRLTVT.

The CDR3 protein is CSAGRGPLGVDQYF. For the CDR3, the DNA is TGCAGTGCCGGCCGGGGGCCCCTCGGGGTCGACCAGTACTTC. The gene calls are TRBV20-1 and TRBJ2-5; D may be TRBD1 or TRBD2 (6 bases each). Trimming left V 6 bases short and J 10 bases short, with 24 bases between. Germline loops: CDR1 DFQATT, CDR2 SNEGSKA (reference sequence). This CDR3 region has 14 residues.

A word on this clonotype: A much larger clonotype is one base distant, so this may be a read error. The CDR3 carries no conserved terminal phenylalanine or tryptophan, so it likely arises from a read error. The J gene is TRBJ2-3, the V gene TRBV6-1, with 8 nucleotides matching TRBD2. Germline V lookup: CDR1 MNHNS, CDR2 SASEGT. The V segment lost 5 bases and the J segment 5 bases; nucleotides outside the gene matches: 6. The CDR3 spans 14 residues. CDR3: CASSLGLAQDTQYL. CDR3 bases: TGTGCCAGCAGTCTCGGACTAGCACAAGATACGCAGTATCTT.

This clonotype has a handful of counts. The chain employs TRBV27 and TRBJ1-4, with D unclear. Germline assignment: CDR1 MNHEY and CDR2 SMNVEV (reference sequence). The CDR3 runs to 13 residues. The V end lost 4 bases, the J end lost 2 bases, and 5 bases lay between the germline ends. The chain's CDR3 is CASSSVTNEKLFF. The CDR3 coding sequence is TGTGCCAGCAGTTCAGTTACTAATGAAAAACTGTTTTTT.

This clonotype was counted once. The chain joins TRBV12-3 or TRBV12-4 to TRBJ2-1; TRBD2 aligns across 10 bases. CDR3 length: 13 residues. With V trimmed by 6 bases and J by 7 bases, 3 bases remained unmatched. The CDR3 region has the DNA TGTGCCAGCAGGGTGACTAGCGGGAATGAGCAGTTCTTC. Protein product: CASRVTSGNEQFF.

This chain uses TRBV6-2 or TRBV6-3 with TRBJ2-3, with 13 bases lining up with TRBD2. The CDR3 has 16 amino acids. The V segment lost 6 bases and the J segment 3 bases; nucleotides outside the gene matches: 6. Germline assignment: CDR1 MNHEY and CDR2 SVGEGT. The CDR3 DNA reads as TGTGCCAGCAGCACACGGACTAGCGGGAGAACAGATACGCAGTATTTT. It codes for CASSTRTSGRTDTQYF.

This clonotype was seen once. The V gene is TRBV10-3, the J gene TRBJ1-2; a possible D gene is TRBD1 (6 bases). V lost 3 bases and J lost 6, with 11 bases in between. The V gene's germline CDR1 is ENHRY and CDR2 SYGVKD. There are 13 residues in the CDR3. The CDR3 region is CAISDSRGNGYTF. CDR3 nucleotides: TGTGCCATCAGTGATTCCAGGGGCAATGGCTACACCTTC.

The V call is TRBV28, the J call TRBJ2-3, with TRBD2 matching 8 bases. The CDR3 is made up of 17 amino acids. Germline V gene data show CDR1 as MDHEN and CDR2 as SYDVKM. The V gene end was trimmed by 6 bases and the J gene end by 0 bases; junction bases not matched to a gene: 11. The CDR3 nucleotides are TGTGCCAGCAGCTTGGGCGGGGGGACCCCTAGCACAGATACGCAGTATTTT. Translation gives CASSLGGGTPSTDTQYF.

CDR3 in DNA: TGTGCCAGCAGTGACTCGGTCAACACCGGGGAGCTGTTTTTT. This encodes CASSDSVNTGELFF. V is TRBV6-4 and J is TRBJ2-2; D is undetermined. Germline assignment: CDR1 MRHNA and CDR2 SNTAGT. The CDR3 length is 14 residues. V shed 0 bases and J shed 2 bases, with 4 bases lying between them.

This chain joins TRBV4-1 and TRBJ2-1, with 9 bases aligning to TRBD2. CDR3 length equals 16 residues. J lost 10 bases, V lost 4 bases, and 14 bases had no gene match. CDR1 and CDR2 from the germline V gene are MGHRA and YSYEKL. This chain's CDR3 is CASSPRGIAGAGEQFF. The CDR3 DNA is TGCGCCAGCAGCCCCCGGGGCATAGCGGGGGCGGGAGAGCAGTTCTTC.

This chain uses TRBV27 with TRBJ1-2; 7 bases match TRBD1. Germline V CDR1 and CDR2: MNHEY, SMNVEV (reference sequence). The V segment lost 4 bases and the J segment 8 bases; nucleotides outside the gene matches: 13. The CDR3 has 15 amino acids. CDR3 loop: CASSSDRVSAGGYTF. The CDR3 DNA reads as TGTGCCAGCAGTTCCGACAGGGTGAGTGCCGGGGGCTACACCTTC.

This clonotype has ten or more counts. J is TRBJ2-5 and V is TRBV6-5; 9 nucleotides match TRBD1. Germline V gives CDR1 MNHEY, CDR2 SVGAGI. This CDR3 is 13 amino acids long. V shed 5 bases and J 4 bases; nucleotides not matched to a gene: 2. The DNA of the CDR3 is TGTGCCAGCAGTCGACAGGGGGGAGAGACCCAGTACTTC. Its translation: CASSRQGGETQYF.

The CDR3 DNA reads TGTGCCAGCAGCTTAGCGGGTGTGACCTACGAGCAGTACTTC. Encoded protein: CASSLAGVTYEQYF. The V and J genes are TRBV7-9 and TRBJ2-7, with D hard to call. Germline CDR1 is SEHNR and CDR2 is FQNEAQ (reference sequence). This CDR3 has 14 amino acids. V was pared by 0 bases and J by 2 bases, with 8 bases between.

This clonotype showed up many times. The J gene is TRBJ1-1, the V gene TRBV28; 7 nucleotides agree with TRBD1. V was pared by 5 bases and J by 4 bases, with 7 bases of the junction left unmatched. This CDR3 has 14 amino acids. The germline V gene has CDR1 MDHEN and CDR2 SYDVKM. The CDR3 here is CASSGQAVGTEAFF. The DNA of the CDR3 is TGTGCCAGCAGTGGACAGGCGGTTGGCACTGAAGCTTTCTTT.

The rearrangement links TRBV19 to TRBJ2-6; no clear D gene. Between the trimmed V and J ends, which lost 7 bases and 1 base, there was a span of 17 bases. The CDR3 totals 17 residues. Germline CDR1 and CDR2: LNHDA and SQIVND (reference sequence). CDR3 residues: CASTQMVLASGANVLTF. Here the CDR3 DNA reads TGTGCCAGTACCCAGATGGTGCTCGCGTCTGGGGCCAACGTCCTGACTTTC.

CDR3 protein: CASRLAGRGNEQFF. The CDR3, as DNA: TGTGCCAGCAGGCTTGCGGGGAGGGGAAATGAGCAGTTCTTC. The V call is TRBV2, the J call TRBJ2-1, with 7 bases lining up with TRBD2. Germline CDR1 is SNHLY and CDR2 is FYNNEI. The CDR3 is 14 amino acids. Losses at the gene ends were 6 bases for V and 7 bases for J; bases not matched to a gene: 9.

The J gene is TRBJ2-7, the V gene TRBV12-3 or TRBV12-4; TRBD2 agrees at 10 bases. J gave up 3 bases and V 2 bases, and 4 bases lay outside the gene matches. This CDR3 spans 15 amino acids. The CDR3 DNA reads as TGTGCCAGCAGTTTAACTAGCGGGAACAACTACGAGCAGTACTTC. This codes for CASSLTSGNNYEQYF.

This clonotype occurred a few times. This chain connects TRBV15 to TRBJ1-2, with D uncertain. The CDR3 extends over 12 amino acids. CDR1 and CDR2 from the germline V gene are LNHNV and YYDKDF (reference sequence). V shed 5 bases and J shed 8 bases, with 12 bases lying between them. The DNA of the CDR3 is TGTGCCACCAGCCGACCGGCCGGAGGCTACACCTTC. It translates to CATSRPAGGYTF.

This clonotype was picked up a small number of times. The rearrangement joins TRBV4-1 to TRBJ1-4; tentatively, D is TRBD1 (6 bases). This CDR3 is 15 amino acids long. From germline, CDR1 is MGHRA and CDR2 YSYEKL. V was pared by 3 bases and J by 1 base, with 9 bases between. CDR3 bases: TGCGCCAGCAGCCAGACAGGTCTAACTAATGAAAAACTGTTTTTT. Its protein is CASSQTGLTNEKLFF.

Turning to this clonotype: Here the CDR3 omits its conserved ending phenylalanine or tryptophan, so a read error is the likely source. The V gene is TRBV20-1, the J gene TRBJ1-1, with 8 positions matching TRBD1. The CDR3 is made up of 14 amino acids. Germline CDR1 is DFQATT and CDR2 is SNEGSKA (reference sequence). J was trimmed by 0 bases and V by 3 bases; bases with no gene match: 3. The CDR3 DNA is TGCAGTGCTAGGACAGGGGCCCTGAACACTGAAGCTTTCTTA. Amino acid sequence: CSARTGALNTEAFL.

The rearrangement joins TRBV4-2 to TRBJ2-7, with 12 bases that match TRBD2. The CDR3 extends over 16 amino acids. Per the germline V gene, CDR1 is LGHNA and CDR2 is YNFKEQ. J was trimmed by 5 bases and V by 0 bases; bases with no gene match: 5. The CDR3 region is CASSQDGLAGSNEQYF. CDR3 coding DNA: TGTGCCAGCAGCCAAGACGGACTAGCGGGATCCAACGAGCAGTACTTC.

This clonotype was detected only once. An end of the junction does not agree with germline; a read error may underlie this. The genes are TRBV28 and TRBJ2-1; a weak D match, TRBD1 (6 bases). The CDR3 length is 14 residues. Germline-derived CDR1 and CDR2 are MDHEN and SYDVKM. The CDR3 coding sequence is TGTGCCAGCAGTTGGACAGTTGACTACAATGAGCAGCTCTTC. Residues: CASSWTVDYNEQLF.

The chain joins TRBV9 to TRBJ1-2; possibly TRBD1 for D (5 bases). Trimming shortened V by 3 bases and J by 3 bases, and 15 bases separated the two germline ends. The CDR3 length is 15 residues. CDR1 is SGDLS, CDR2 YYNGEE, per germline. In DNA form, the CDR3 reads TGTGCCAGCAGCGCCGGAGCAGGGAGCTACTATGGCTACACCTTC. It specifies CASSAGAGSYYGYTF.